Listed below are T cell receptor beta chains from one sample, sequenced in a study of blood T cell repertoires in COVID-19. Data came from immunoSEQ multiplex PCR; TCRdb stores just in-frame clones and leaves some out. In the table there are about 270,000 clones, 80% to 90% of which are singletons. Sequenced input: peripheral blood. These receptors originate from a woman in her 70s with acute or convalescent COVID-19. Both conserved end residues are part of each CDR3. Each record gives: J gene, clone size, V gene, D gene, CDR3 protein, CDR3 DNA. A D gene is named only where the DNA matches it firmly. Clone size is not always given. Where it is, it says once, few, many or a class for expanded clones.

>TRBJ2-5|.|TRBV4-2|TRBD1
CASSQIGQGLEETQYF
TGTGCCAGCAGCCAGATAGGACAGGGACTTGAAGAGACCCAGTACTTC
>TRBJ1-2|.|TRBV30|.
CAWAAPGGYTF
TGTGCCTGGGCAGCCCCGGGTGGCTACACCTTC
>TRBJ1-3|.|TRBV2|TRBD1
CASRGGTYGTIYF
TGTGCCAGCAGAGGGGGCACCTATGGCACCATATATTTT
>TRBJ2-5|.|TRBV18|.
CASSPGLVLGETQYF
TGTGCCAGCTCACCGGGCTTGGTGCTGGGAGAGACCCAGTACTTC
>TRBJ2-6|.|TRBV7-8|TRBD1
CASSPTGAGANVLTF
TGTGCCAGCAGCCCAACAGGGGCTGGGGCCAACGTCCTGACTTTC
>TRBJ1-2|.|TRBV6-1|.
CASSENRMYYGYTF
TGTGCCAGCAGTGAAAACAGGATGTACTATGGCTACACCTTC
>TRBJ1-1|.|TRBV2|.
CANRQNTEAFF
TGTGCCAATAGACAGAACACTGAAGCTTTCTTT
>TRBJ1-2|.|TRBV24-1|.
CATSDRPQGPAGYTF
TGTGCCACCAGTGACCGCCCTCAGGGGCCGGCAGGCTACACCTTC
>TRBJ1-4|.|TRBV5-1|.
CASSLGQGAGRKLFF
TGCGCCAGCAGCTTGGGGCAGGGAGCGGGTCGAAAACTGTTTTTT
>TRBJ2-1|.|TRBV6-1|TRBD2
CASSEGTSGLSSYNEQFF
TGTGCCAGCAGTGAAGGGACTAGCGGGCTCAGCTCCTACAATGAGCAGTTCTTC
>TRBJ2-1|once|TRBV11-1|TRBD2
CASSFRAGGINEQFF
TGTGCCAGCAGCTTCCGCGCGGGGGGGATCAATGAGCAGTTCTTC
>TRBJ1-5|once|TRBV11-2|TRBD1
CASSFSGGAGQPQHF
TGTGCCAGCAGCTTTTCAGGGGGCGCAGGTCAGCCCCAGCATTTT
>TRBJ2-1|.|TRBV7-4|.
CASSLRRQFF
TGTGCCAGCAGCTTGCGAAGGCAGTTCTTC
>TRBJ1-4|.|TRBV6-6|.
CASSSTQGNEKLFF
TGTGCCAGCAGTTCGACCCAGGGAAATGAAAAACTGTTTTTT
>TRBJ2-2|.|TRBV5-6|TRBD1
CASSFPTGRWTGELFF
TGTGCCAGCAGCTTCCCGACAGGGAGATGGACCGGGGAGCTGTTTTTT
>TRBJ2-1|.|TRBV4-2|TRBD2
CASSPVAGVYNEQFF
TGTGCCAGCAGCCCAGTAGCGGGGGTCTACAATGAGCAGTTCTTC
>TRBJ2-1|.|TRBV5-1|TRBD1
CASSWAGTGDNEQFF
TGCGCCAGCAGCTGGGCCGGGACAGGAGACAATGAGCAGTTCTTC
>TRBJ1-6|once|TRBV19|TRBD1
CASSIHGTGGSPLHF
TGTGCCAGTAGTATACACGGGACAGGGGGATCACCCCTCCACTTT
>TRBJ1-2|.|TRBV11-2|TRBD1
CASRTSRMTGVFGYTF
TGTGCCAGCAGAACCTCTAGAATGACAGGGGTCTTCGGCTACACCTTC
>TRBJ1-5|.|TRBV7-2|TRBD1
CASSTRTGGNQPQHF
TGTGCCAGCAGCACACGAACAGGGGGGAATCAGCCCCAGCATTTT
>TRBJ2-5|.|TRBV5-1|TRBD1
CASSLARQGGETQYF
TGCGCCAGCAGCTTGGCGCGACAGGGTGGTGAGACCCAGTACTTC
>TRBJ1-5|.|TRBV2|.
CASGVNLAGDISQPQHF
TGTGCCAGCGGGGTAAACCTTGCAGGGGATATTAGTCAGCCCCAGCATTTT
>TRBJ1-1|few|TRBV20-1|.
CSALRGTEAFF
TGCAGTGCCCTCAGGGGAACTGAAGCTTTCTTT
>TRBJ1-1|.|TRBV20-1|TRBD1
CSASSTGRHTEAFF
TGCAGTGCTAGTTCGACAGGGAGACACACTGAAGCTTTCTTT
>TRBJ2-7|.|TRBV18|.
CASSLHRRQETGEQYF
TGTGCCAGCTCACTTCACCGAAGACAGGAAACAGGCGAGCAGTACTTC
>TRBJ2-2|.|TRBV12-3/TRBV12-4|.
CASSHRDTGELFF
TGTGCCAGCAGTCACAGGGACACCGGGGAGCTGTTTTTT
>TRBJ2-5|.|TRBV24-1|.
CATSPLTPRETQYF
TGTGCCACCAGTCCACTTACTCCACGGGAGACCCAGTACTTC
>TRBJ2-7|.|TRBV5-1|TRBD1
CASKQGNPYEQYF
TGCGCCAGCAAACAGGGGAATCCCTACGAGCAGTACTTC
>TRBJ1-5|once|TRBV6-5|.
CASSYTRGSNQPQHF
TGTGCCAGCAGTTACACCAGGGGCAGCAATCAGCCCCAGCATTTT
>TRBJ2-3|.|TRBV5-1|TRBD2
CASSLPLAGATDTQYF
TGCGCCAGCAGCTTGCCGCTAGCGGGGGCCACAGATACGCAGTATTTT
>TRBJ2-7|.|TRBV12-3/TRBV12-4|.
CASSVTAYEQYF
TGTGCCAGCAGTGTGACAGCCTACGAGCAGTACTTC
>TRBJ2-7|.|TRBV28|TRBD1
CASSLLPGQGSYEQYF
TGTGCCAGCAGTTTGCTCCCGGGACAGGGCTCCTACGAGCAGTACTTC
>TRBJ1-5|.|TRBV6-5|TRBD1
CASGKDRTGYQPQHF
TGTGCCAGCGGGAAGGACAGGACGGGATATCAGCCCCAGCATTTT
>TRBJ2-1|.|TRBV9|TRBD1
CASSVGTGINYNEQFF
TGTGCCAGCAGCGTCGGGACAGGGATTAACTACAATGAGCAGTTCTTC
>TRBJ1-5|.|TRBV4-1|.
CASSRPSNQPQHF
TGCGCCAGCAGCCGTCCATCCAATCAGCCCCAGCATTTT